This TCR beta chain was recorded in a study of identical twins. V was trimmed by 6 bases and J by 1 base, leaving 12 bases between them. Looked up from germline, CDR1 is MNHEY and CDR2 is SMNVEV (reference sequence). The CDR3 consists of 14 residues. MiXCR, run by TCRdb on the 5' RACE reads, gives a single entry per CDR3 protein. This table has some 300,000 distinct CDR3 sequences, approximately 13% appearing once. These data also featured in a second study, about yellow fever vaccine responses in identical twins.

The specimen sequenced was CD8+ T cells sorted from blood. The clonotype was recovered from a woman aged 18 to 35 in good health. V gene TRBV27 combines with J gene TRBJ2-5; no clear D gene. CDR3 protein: CASSPGGSQETQYF. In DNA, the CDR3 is TGTGCCAGCAGCCCGGGTGGTAGCCAAGAGACCCAGTACTTC.